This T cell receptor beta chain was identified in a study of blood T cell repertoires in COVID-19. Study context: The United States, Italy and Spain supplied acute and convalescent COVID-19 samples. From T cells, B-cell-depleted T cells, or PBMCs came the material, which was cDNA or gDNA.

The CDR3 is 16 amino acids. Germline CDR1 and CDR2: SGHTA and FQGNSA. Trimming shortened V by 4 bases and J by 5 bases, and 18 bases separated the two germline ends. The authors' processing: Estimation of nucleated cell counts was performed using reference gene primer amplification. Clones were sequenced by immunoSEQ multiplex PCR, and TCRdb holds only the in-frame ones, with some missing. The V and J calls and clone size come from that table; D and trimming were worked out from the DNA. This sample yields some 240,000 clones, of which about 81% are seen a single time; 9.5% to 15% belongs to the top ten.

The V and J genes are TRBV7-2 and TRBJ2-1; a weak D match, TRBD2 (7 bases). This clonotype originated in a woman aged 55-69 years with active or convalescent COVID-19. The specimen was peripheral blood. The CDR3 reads CASSSPGGGAHNEQFF. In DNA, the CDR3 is TGTGCCAGCAGCTCCCCGGGTGGGGGGGCCCACAATGAGCAGTTCTTC.